The rows below give T cell receptor beta chains drawn from one sample of a study of cytomegalovirus exposure and HLA in healthy donors. Some clones are missing from TCRdb's copy, which holds only in-frame ones; the method was immunoSEQ multiplex PCR. The sample table sets out 38,000 or so clones. The sequenced sample was PBMCs. The receptors derive from a man aged 35 to 55 in good health and CMV-seropositive. Each CDR3 is given with its conserved first and last residue. Each record gives: D gene, J gene, V gene, CDR3 protein, CDR3 DNA. D genes are given only for firm matches.

D: -; J: TRBJ1-1; V: TRBV18; CDR3: CASSPFREVGVNTEAFF; DNA: TGTGCCAGCTCACCATTCCGGGAGGTAGGGGTGAACACTGAAGCTTTCTTT
D: TRBD1; J: TRBJ1-2; V: TRBV18; CDR3: CASSGQGYSDYGYTF; DNA: TGTGCCAGCTCAGGACAGGGGTATTCGGACTATGGCTACACCTTC
D: -; J: TRBJ2-5; V: TRBV5-4; CDR3: CASSLAGGKETQYF; DNA: TGTGCCAGCAGCTTGGCCGGCGGTAAAGAGACCCAGTACTTC
D: -; J: TRBJ1-3; V: TRBV27; CDR3: CASSSLQQAISGNTIYF; DNA: TGTGCCAGCAGTAGCCTCCAACAGGCTATCTCTGGAAACACCATATATTTT
D: -; J: TRBJ1-1; V: TRBV6-1; CDR3: CASRPTVNTEAFF; DNA: TGTGCCAGCAGGCCCACTGTGAACACTGAAGCTTTCTTT
D: TRBD1; J: TRBJ1-1; V: TRBV29-1; CDR3: CSVPKGAGANTEAFF; DNA: TGCAGCGTTCCCAAGGGGGCAGGGGCAAACACTGAAGCTTTCTTT
D: -; J: TRBJ1-1; V: TRBV18; CDR3: CASSRGGFPGNTEAFF; DNA: TGTGCCAGCTCCCGGGGGGGATTCCCGGGAAACACTGAAGCTTTCTTT
D: TRBD2; J: TRBJ2-1; V: TRBV11-3; CDR3: CASRLDGRGNEQFF; DNA: TGTGCCAGCAGGTTGGACGGGAGGGGCAATGAGCAGTTCTTC
D: TRBD1; J: TRBJ1-1; V: TRBV18; CDR3: CASSPPGTGAGGTEAFF; DNA: TGTGCCAGCTCACCACCCGGGACAGGCGCCGGTGGGACTGAAGCTTTCTTT
D: TRBD2; J: TRBJ2-1; V: TRBV18; CDR3: CASSPPGLAVNEQFF; DNA: TGTGCCAGCTCACCGCCGGGACTAGCGGTGAATGAGCAGTTCTTC
D: -; J: TRBJ2-7; V: TRBV11-2; CDR3: CASSPSGYEQYF; DNA: TGTGCCAGCAGCCCTTCGGGCTACGAGCAGTACTTC
D: TRBD1; J: TRBJ1-2; V: TRBV29-1; CDR3: CSAGTGGDFGYTF; DNA: TGCAGCGCTGGGACAGGGGGTGACTTTGGCTACACCTTC
D: TRBD2; J: TRBJ2-7; V: TRBV5-4; CDR3: CASSLEGGPYEQYF; DNA: TGTGCCAGCAGCTTGGAGGGAGGGCCCTACGAGCAGTACTTC
D: TRBD1; J: TRBJ1-2; V: TRBV10-3; CDR3: CATGQGGDGYTF; DNA: TGTGCCACAGGACAGGGAGGCGATGGCTACACCTTC
D: -; J: TRBJ2-7; V: TRBV7-9; CDR3: CASSNTENYEQYF; DNA: TGTGCCAGCAGCAACACAGAGAACTACGAGCAGTACTTC
D: TRBD2; J: TRBJ2-2; V: TRBV5-1; CDR3: CASTPRGGFQSTGELFF; DNA: TGCGCCAGCACCCCTCGGGGGGGTTTTCAGAGCACCGGGGAGCTGTTTTTT
D: TRBD2; J: TRBJ2-5; V: TRBV7-8; CDR3: CASSTGLAGDKETQYF; DNA: TGTGCCAGCAGCACCGGACTAGCGGGAGATAAGGAGACCCAGTACTTC
D: -; J: TRBJ1-2; V: TRBV7-2; CDR3: CASSPGTNGYTF; DNA: TGTGCCAGCAGCCCCGGGACTAACGGCTACACCTTC
D: -; J: TRBJ2-1; V: TRBV11-2; CDR3: CASSPADFLSYNEQFF; DNA: TGTGCCAGCAGCCCGGCGGACTTCCTGTCCTACAATGAGCAGTTCTTC
D: -; J: TRBJ1-6; V: TRBV9; CDR3: CASSVGGSYNSPLHF; DNA: TGTGCCAGCAGCGTTGGAGGCTCCTATAATTCACCCCTCCACTTT
D: -; J: TRBJ1-5; V: TRBV10-2; CDR3: CASSVSSYQPQHF; DNA: TGCGCCAGCAGTGTTAGCTCCTATCAGCCCCAGCATTTT
D: -; J: TRBJ1-1; V: TRBV4-1; CDR3: CASSQRTGDTEAFF; DNA: TGCGCCAGCAGCCAAAGAACCGGGGACACTGAAGCTTTCTTT
D: TRBD1; J: TRBJ1-2; V: TRBV27; CDR3: CASRERTGSSYTF; DNA: TGTGCCAGCAGAGAAAGGACAGGGTCTAGCTACACCTTC
D: -; J: TRBJ2-1; V: TRBV9; CDR3: CASSVDERASYNEQFF; DNA: TGTGCCAGCAGCGTAGATGAGCGGGCCTCATACAATGAGCAGTTCTTC
D: -; J: TRBJ2-7; V: TRBV18; CDR3: CASSPRSGDEQYF; DNA: TGTGCCAGCTCACCCCGGTCCGGGGACGAGCAGTACTTC
D: TRBD2; J: TRBJ2-7; V: TRBV29-1; CDR3: CGVTAGGPLGQYF; DNA: TGTGGGGTGACAGCGGGGGGGCCGTTGGGGCAGTACTTC
D: -; J: TRBJ2-3; V: TRBV7-9; CDR3: CASSSGWGDTQYF; DNA: TGTGCCAGCAGCAGCGGGTGGGGGGATACGCAGTATTTT
D: TRBD1; J: TRBJ2-1; V: TRBV6-1; CDR3: CASSEWTGSSFFSYNEQFF; DNA: TGTGCCAGCAGTGAATGGACAGGGAGCTCTTTTTTCTCCTACAATGAGCAGTTCTTC
D: TRBD2; J: TRBJ2-1; V: TRBV18; CDR3: CASSEQQGTSGPYNEQFF; DNA: TGTGCCAGCTCAGAGCAACAGGGAACTAGCGGTCCCTACAATGAGCAGTTCTTC
D: TRBD2; J: TRBJ2-1; V: TRBV27; CDR3: CASSGLLAGLAYNEQFF; DNA: TGTGCCAGCAGTGGACTCTTAGCGGGACTCGCCTACAATGAGCAGTTCTTC
D: TRBD1; J: TRBJ2-7; V: TRBV6-1; CDR3: CASSEVGQGNYEQYF; DNA: TGTGCCAGCAGTGAAGTGGGACAGGGGAACTACGAGCAGTACTTC
D: -; J: TRBJ1-3; V: TRBV30; CDR3: CAWSGSSGNTIYF; DNA: TGTGCCTGGAGTGGCAGCTCTGGAAACACCATATATTTT
D: -; J: TRBJ1-3; V: TRBV5-8; CDR3: CASSFDRSSGNTIYF; DNA: TGTGCCAGCAGTTTTGACAGGTCCTCTGGAAACACCATATATTTT
D: TRBD1; J: TRBJ1-1; V: TRBV5-1; CDR3: CASAGGDDTEAFF; DNA: TGCGCCAGCGCAGGGGGAGACGACACTGAAGCTTTCTTT
D: -; J: TRBJ1-2; V: TRBV4-3; CDR3: CASSQDHRDGGYTF; DNA: TGCGCCAGCAGCCAGGATCACAGGGATGGTGGCTACACCTTC
D: -; J: TRBJ2-7; V: TRBV6-5; CDR3: CASSYGGNYEQYF; DNA: TGTGCCAGCAGTTACGGAGGGAATTACGAGCAGTACTTC
D: -; J: TRBJ2-6; V: TRBV27; CDR3: CASSLKVTGFTGANVLTF; DNA: TGTGCCAGCAGTTTAAAGGTCACGGGGTTCACTGGGGCCAACGTCCTGACTTTC
D: TRBD1; J: TRBJ2-1; V: TRBV6-6; CDR3: CASSGTGVSYNEQFF; DNA: TGTGCCAGCAGTGGCACAGGGGTTTCCTACAATGAGCAGTTCTTC
D: TRBD1; J: TRBJ2-4; V: TRBV18; CDR3: CASSPPGTGGLRGAVLAKNIQYF; DNA: TGTGCCAGCTCACCACCCGGGACAGGGGGCCTCCGCGGGGCCGTATTGGCCAAAAACATTCAGTACTTC
D: TRBD1; J: TRBJ2-7; V: TRBV10-3; CDR3: CAISEVRDRGPHEQYF; DNA: TGTGCCATCAGTGAGGTTCGGGACAGGGGCCCCCACGAGCAGTACTTC
D: -; J: TRBJ2-5; V: TRBV6-1; CDR3: CASTGGLGDLETQYF; DNA: TGTGCCAGCACAGGGGGGTTGGGGGATTTAGAGACCCAGTACTTC
D: TRBD2; J: TRBJ2-2; V: TRBV27; CDR3: CASSFRGTSDTGEPFF; DNA: TGTGCCAGCAGTTTTAGGGGGACTAGCGACACCGGGGAGCCGTTTTTT
D: TRBD1; J: TRBJ1-2; V: TRBV4-1; CDR3: CASSQDWGTGLLTFVF; DNA: TGCGCCAGCAGCCAAGATTGGGGGACAGGGCTCCTAACTTTTGTCTTC
D: -; J: TRBJ2-2; V: TRBV2; CDR3: CASRGSDPGELFF; DNA: TGTGCCAGCAGGGGCAGTGACCCCGGGGAGCTGTTTTTT
D: TRBD1; J: TRBJ1-5; V: TRBV7-9; CDR3: CASSGYGTGDNQPQHF; DNA: TGTGCCAGCAGCGGTTACGGGACAGGGGACAATCAGCCCCAGCATTTT